This entry lists 3 T cell receptor beta chains sequenced from one sample in a study of T cells in Graves' hyperthyroidism and ophthalmopathy. What was amplified from RNA transcripts were TCR beta CDR3 regions. The primer set for the first-round RT-PCR of the TCR CDR3 was HTBI. TCRdb reprocessed the multiplex PCR reads via MiXCR and lists one record per CDR3 protein. Among about 530,000 distinct CDR3 sequences listed, about 15% were seen once. The material sequenced was blood. The source is a woman younger than 30 with Graves' ophthalmopathy.

This clonotype came up a few times. The chain recombines TRBV5-4 with TRBJ1-1; D remains ambiguous. V lost 0 bases and J 2 bases, leaving 8 bases between the germline ends. This CDR3 has 14 residues. CDR1 is SGHNT and CDR2 is YYREEE in the germline V gene (reference sequence). CDR3 sequence (DNA): TGTGCCAGCAGCTTGGACCAGGAAAACACTGAAGCTTTCTTT. As protein: CASSLDQENTEAFF. Supplemented by reference TRBV5-4 and TRBJ1-1, the full variable domain reads ETGVTQSPTHLIKTRGQQVTLRCSSQSGHNTVSWYQQALGQGPQFIFQYYREEENGRGNFPPRFSGLQFPNYSSELNVNALELDDSALYLCASSLDQENTEAFFGQGTRLTVV.

This clonotype was counted at least ten times. The chain recombines TRBV5-5 with TRBJ2-2; D gene unclear. Germline CDR1 SGHKS, CDR2 YYEKEE (reference sequence). This CDR3 is 14 amino acids long. V gave up 0 bases and J gave up 4 bases, with 7 bases separating them. CDR3 in DNA: TGTGCCAGCAGCTTGGAGGTTGGCACCGGGGAGCTGTTTTTT. Protein product: CASSLEVGTGELFF.

The V gene is TRBV3-1, the J gene TRBJ1-2, with a tentative D call TRBD1 (5 bases). CDR3 length: 17 amino acids. In germline, CDR1 is LGHDT, CDR2 YNNKEL (reference sequence). V lost 5 bases and J 2 bases, leaving 21 bases between the germline ends. The CDR3 sequence: CASSKSTGGVWNYGYTF. The CDR3 DNA sequence: TGTGCCAGCAGCAAGTCAACTGGGGGGGTATGGAACTATGGCTACACCTTC.